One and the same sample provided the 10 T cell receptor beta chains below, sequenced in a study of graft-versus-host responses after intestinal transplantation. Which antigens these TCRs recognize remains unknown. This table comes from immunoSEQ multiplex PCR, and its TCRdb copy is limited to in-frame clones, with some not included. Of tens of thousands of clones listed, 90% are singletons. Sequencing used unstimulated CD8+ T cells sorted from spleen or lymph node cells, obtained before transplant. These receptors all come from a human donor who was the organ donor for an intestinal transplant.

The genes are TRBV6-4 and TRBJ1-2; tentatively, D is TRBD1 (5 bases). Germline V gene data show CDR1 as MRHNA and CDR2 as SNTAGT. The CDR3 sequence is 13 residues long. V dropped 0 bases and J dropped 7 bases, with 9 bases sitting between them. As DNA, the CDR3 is TGTGCCAGCAGTGACTCGTCCGGGGGTGGCTACACCTTC. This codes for CASSDSSGGGYTF.

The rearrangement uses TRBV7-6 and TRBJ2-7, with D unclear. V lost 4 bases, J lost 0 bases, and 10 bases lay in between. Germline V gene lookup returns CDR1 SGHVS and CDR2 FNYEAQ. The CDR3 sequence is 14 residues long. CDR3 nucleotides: TGTGCCAGCAGCTCCACGAGGAGCTCCTACGAGCAGTACGTC. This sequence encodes CASSSTRSSYEQYV.

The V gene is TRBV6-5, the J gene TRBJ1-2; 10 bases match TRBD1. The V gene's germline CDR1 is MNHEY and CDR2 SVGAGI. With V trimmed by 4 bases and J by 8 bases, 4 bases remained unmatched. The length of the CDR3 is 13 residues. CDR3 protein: CASSLGQGIGYTF. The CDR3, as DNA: TGTGCCAGCAGTTTGGGACAGGGGATCGGCTACACCTTC.

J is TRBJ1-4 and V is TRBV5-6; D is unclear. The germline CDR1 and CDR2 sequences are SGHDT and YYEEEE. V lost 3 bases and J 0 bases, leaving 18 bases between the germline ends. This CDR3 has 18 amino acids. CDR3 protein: CASSWAAARMATNEKLFF. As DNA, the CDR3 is TGTGCCAGCAGCTGGGCAGCGGCCCGGATGGCAACTAATGAAAAACTGTTTTTT.

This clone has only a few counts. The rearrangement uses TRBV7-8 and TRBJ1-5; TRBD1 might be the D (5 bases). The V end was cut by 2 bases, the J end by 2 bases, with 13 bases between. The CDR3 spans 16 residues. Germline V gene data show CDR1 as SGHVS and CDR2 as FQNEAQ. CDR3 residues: CASSLSGWVGNQPQHF. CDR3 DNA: TGTGCCAGCAGCTTATCAGGGTGGGTGGGCAATCAGCCCCAGCATTTT.

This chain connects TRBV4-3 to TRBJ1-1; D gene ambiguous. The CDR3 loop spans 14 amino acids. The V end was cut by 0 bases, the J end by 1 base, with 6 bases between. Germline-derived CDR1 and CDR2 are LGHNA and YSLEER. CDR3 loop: CASSQDRGNTEAFF. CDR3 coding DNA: TGCGCCAGCAGCCAAGATCGGGGGAACACTGAAGCTTTCTTT.

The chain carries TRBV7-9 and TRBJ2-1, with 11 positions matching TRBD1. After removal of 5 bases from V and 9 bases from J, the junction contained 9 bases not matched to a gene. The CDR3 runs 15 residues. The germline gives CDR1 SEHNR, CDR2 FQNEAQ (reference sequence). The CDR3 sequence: CASSPSGTGGFEQFF. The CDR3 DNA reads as TGTGCCAGCAGCCCGTCAGGGACAGGGGGGTTTGAGCAGTTCTTC.

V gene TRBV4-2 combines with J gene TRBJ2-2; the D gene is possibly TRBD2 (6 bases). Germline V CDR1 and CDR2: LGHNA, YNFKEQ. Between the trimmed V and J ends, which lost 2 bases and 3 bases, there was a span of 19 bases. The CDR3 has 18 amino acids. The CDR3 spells CASSQPLVGGSDTGELFF. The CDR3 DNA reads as TGTGCCAGCAGCCAACCCTTGGTCGGGGGTAGCGACACCGGGGAGCTGTTTTTT.

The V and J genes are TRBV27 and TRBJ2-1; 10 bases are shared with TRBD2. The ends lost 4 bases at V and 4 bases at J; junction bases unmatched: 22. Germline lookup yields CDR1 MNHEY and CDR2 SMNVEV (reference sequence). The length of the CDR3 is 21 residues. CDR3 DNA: TGTGCCAGCAGTTCCGATAAAAGTCTAGCGGGGGCCGAATTGCCGTACAATGAGCAGTTCTTC. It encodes CASSSDKSLAGAELPYNEQFF.

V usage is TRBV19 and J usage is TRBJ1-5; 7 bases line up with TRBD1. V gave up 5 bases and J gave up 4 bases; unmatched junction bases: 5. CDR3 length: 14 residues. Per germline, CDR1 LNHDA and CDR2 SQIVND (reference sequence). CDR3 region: CASSLRDSNQPQHF. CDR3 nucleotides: TGTGCCAGTAGTCTCCGGGACAGTAATCAGCCCCAGCATTTT.